This TCR beta chain is from a study of blood T cell repertoires in COVID-19. Study summary: T cells, B-cell-depleted T cells, or PBMCs supplied cDNA or gDNA.

Original data processing: Nucleated cell number was recorded as an estimate derived from reference gene primer amplification. The repertoire was sequenced with immunoSEQ multiplex PCR; TCRdb's copy has only in-frame clones and lacks some. V and J calls and clone size are copied from that table; D and trimming were computed from the DNA. There are 200,000 to 250,000 clones in the sample; around nine tenths occur only once, and roughly a tenth lies in the top ten. Looked up from germline, CDR1 is SGHRS and CDR2 is YFSETQ. V was pared by 9 bases and J by 0 bases, with 14 bases between. This CDR3 is 14 amino acids long. Participant age was about 18 to 89 years, and participants resided in 24 US areas. Recovery meant two consecutive negative NP/OP PCR tests, professional clearance, or resolved symptoms.

The TCR comes from a man in his thirties or forties who had recovered from COVID-19. The J gene is TRBJ2-3, the V gene TRBV5-1; weak D call: TRBD1 (5 bases). Sequences were obtained from PBMCs or T cells enriched from blood (not recorded which). The chain's CDR3 is CATSWQGSTDTQYF. The CDR3 nucleotides are TGCGCCACCTCGTGGCAGGGTAGCACAGATACGCAGTATTTT.